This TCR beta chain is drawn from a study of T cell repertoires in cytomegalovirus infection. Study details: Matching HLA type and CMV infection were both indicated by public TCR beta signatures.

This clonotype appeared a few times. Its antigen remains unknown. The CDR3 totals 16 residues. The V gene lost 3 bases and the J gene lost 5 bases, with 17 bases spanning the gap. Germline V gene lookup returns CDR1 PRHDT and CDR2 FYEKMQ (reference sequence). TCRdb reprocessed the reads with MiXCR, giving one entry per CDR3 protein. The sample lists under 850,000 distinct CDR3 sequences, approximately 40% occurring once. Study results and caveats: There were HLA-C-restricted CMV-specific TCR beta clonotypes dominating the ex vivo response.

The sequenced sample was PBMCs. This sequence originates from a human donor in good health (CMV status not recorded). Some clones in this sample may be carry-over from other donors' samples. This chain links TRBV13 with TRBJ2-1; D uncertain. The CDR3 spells CASSFAETGRNNEQFF. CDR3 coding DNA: TGTGCCAGCAGCTTCGCAGAGACTGGGCGCAACAATGAGCAGTTCTTC.